The rows below give T cell receptor beta chains drawn from one sample of a study of T cells in Graves' hyperthyroidism and ophthalmopathy. TCRdb independently ran MiXCR on the multiplex PCR reads; one entry per CDR3 protein. The sample lists about 570,000 distinct CDR3 sequences, less than 15% occurring once. The specimen was blood. These receptors came from a woman aged 40 to 50 with Graves' hyperthyroidism. Each CDR3 is given with its conserved first and last residue. D genes are given only for firm matches. Not all rows give a size; the values are once, few, many and, for expanded clones, a class.

D	J	size	V	CDR3	DNA
NA	TRBJ2-3	NA	TRBV27	CASSPAGAQGTDTQYF	TGTGCCAGCAGTCCAGCAGGGGCCCAGGGCACAGATACGCAGTATTTT
TRBD2	TRBJ2-5	NA	TRBV20-1	CSATSGWYQETQYF	TGCAGTGCTACTAGCGGGTGGTACCAAGAGACCCAGTACTTC
NA	TRBJ2-1	NA	TRBV2	CASGRDEQFF	TGTGCCAGCGGTCGGGATGAGCAGTTCTTC
TRBD1	TRBJ2-2	few	TRBV13	CASSPTGLTNTGELFF	TGTGCCAGCAGCCCGACAGGGCTAACGAACACCGGGGAGCTGTTTTTT
NA	TRBJ1-6	NA	TRBV12-3/TRBV12-4	CASSNGANSPLHF	TGTGCCAGCAGTAACGGGGCAAATTCACCCCTCCACTTT
NA	TRBJ1-5	NA	TRBV5-6	CASSVLGGDQPQHF	TGTGCCAGCAGCGTATTGGGGGGTGATCAGCCCCAGCATTTT
TRBD1	TRBJ2-1	NA	TRBV3-1	CASSPGQGALGEQFF	TGTGCCAGCAGCCCCGGCCAGGGGGCCTTAGGTGAGCAGTTCTTC
NA	TRBJ2-7	few	TRBV19	CASRGGGQVPYEQYF	TGTGCCAGTAGGGGGGGCGGACAGGTCCCCTACGAGCAGTACTTC
TRBD2	TRBJ2-1	NA	TRBV25-1	CASRNLAGGNNEQFF	TGTGCCAGCCGCAACCTAGCGGGAGGGAACAATGAGCAGTTCTTC
NA	TRBJ2-1	many	TRBV3-1	CASSQYSLRDNEQFF	TGTGCCAGCAGCCAATATAGCTTACGGGACAATGAGCAGTTCTTC
TRBD2	TRBJ2-1	NA	TRBV6-5	CASSWATSRVQFF	TGTGCCAGCAGTTGGGCGACTAGCCGGGTGCAGTTCTTC
TRBD2	TRBJ2-7	many	TRBV5-1	CASSWGGVEQYF	TGCGCCAGCAGCTGGGGGGGAGTTGAGCAGTACTTC
NA	TRBJ1-4	many	TRBV2	CASSDDGLSNEKLFF	TGTGCCAGCAGTGACGATGGCCTCTCTAATGAAAAACTGTTTTTT
NA	TRBJ1-1	many	TRBV13	CASSGDSSNTEAFF	TGTGCCAGCAGCGGTGACAGTTCCAACACTGAAGCTTTCTTT
NA	TRBJ2-3	many	TRBV6-1	CASSEIAGPQYF	TGTGCCAGCAGTGAAATTGCGGGACCGCAGTATTTT
NA	TRBJ1-5	NA	TRBV9	CASSVTGQSNQPQHF	TGTGCCAGCAGCGTGACAGGACAGAGCAATCAGCCCCAGCATTTT
TRBD2	TRBJ2-5	many	TRBV20-1	CSAGPGLAGDGETQYF	TGCAGTGCTGGGCCGGGACTAGCGGGAGACGGTGAGACCCAGTACTTC
NA	TRBJ1-3	many	TRBV3-1	CASSQGAASGNTIYF	TGTGCCAGCAGCCAAGGGGCAGCCTCTGGAAACACCATATATTTT
TRBD1	TRBJ2-7	few	TRBV2	CASSGTGGLSYEQYF	TGTGCCAGCAGCGGGACAGGGGGCCTCTCCTACGAGCAGTACTTC
TRBD1	TRBJ2-7	few	TRBV29-1	CSVGTGPYEQYF	TGCAGCGTTGGGACAGGGCCCTACGAGCAGTACTTC
TRBD2	TRBJ2-1	few	TRBV4-1	CASSQDPLTSGSRNEQFF	TGCGCCAGCAGCCAAGATCCCTTGACTAGCGGGAGTCGGAATGAGCAGTTCTTC
NA	TRBJ1-6	many	TRBV2	CASSEVGTQNSPLHF	TGTGCCAGCAGTGAAGTGGGGACTCAAAATTCACCCCTCCACTTT
TRBD1	TRBJ2-7	many	TRBV3-1	CASSRPPTGGSYEQYF	TGTGCCAGCAGCCGACCCCCGACAGGGGGCTCCTACGAGCAGTACTTC
NA	TRBJ2-7	many	TRBV28	CASIPIGNSYEQYF	TGTGCCAGCATTCCGATTGGGAACTCCTACGAGCAGTACTTC
NA	TRBJ2-5	many	TRBV29-1	CSVWAPLGETQYF	TGCAGCGTTTGGGCGCCCCTAGGCGAGACCCAGTACTTC
NA	TRBJ2-2	NA	TRBV3-1	CASSPVGGITTGELFF	TGTGCCAGCAGCCCAGTCGGTGGGATAACGACCGGGGAGCTGTTTTTT
TRBD1	TRBJ1-2	NA	TRBV6-1	CASSPQGGVNYGYTF	TGTGCCAGCAGCCCACAGGGGGGAGTCAACTATGGCTACACCTTC
NA	TRBJ2-2	NA	TRBV6-6	CASSYVGGGGTGELFF	TGTGCCAGCAGTTACGTCGGGGGCGGCGGCACCGGGGAGCTGTTTTTT
NA	TRBJ2-1	many	TRBV27	CASSLSGTGGTGSYNEQFF	TGTGCCAGCAGTTTATCCGGGACTGGGGGCACAGGGTCCTACAATGAGCAGTTCTTC
NA	TRBJ2-7	many	TRBV29-1	CSVWLRGSYEQYF	TGCAGCGTGTGGCTCCGGGGCTCCTACGAGCAGTACTTC
NA	TRBJ1-3	many	TRBV12-3/TRBV12-4	CASRKDNSGNTIYF	TGTGCCAGCAGAAAGGACAACTCTGGAAACACCATATATTTT
NA	TRBJ2-2	few	TRBV27	CASREFTTGELFF	TGTGCCAGCAGGGAATTTACTACCGGGGAGCTGTTTTTT
TRBD1	TRBJ1-1	NA	TRBV5-1	CASSFQGTANTEAFF	TGCGCCAGCAGCTTCCAGGGGACAGCGAACACTGAAGCTTTCTTT
NA	TRBJ1-2	many	TRBV4-1	CASSQRAGVNYGYTF	TGCGCCAGCAGCCAACGGGCAGGGGTGAACTATGGCTACACCTTC
TRBD1	TRBJ2-7	many	TRBV7-2	CASRGPGQRYEQYF	TGTGCCAGCAGAGGACCGGGACAGAGATACGAGCAGTACTTC
NA	TRBJ1-1	many	TRBV3-1	CASSPQGQNTEAFF	TGTGCCAGCAGCCCACAGGGACAGAACACTGAAGCTTTCTTT
NA	TRBJ2-7	many	TRBV12-3/TRBV12-4	CASSRKLVSYEQYF	TGTGCCAGCAGCCGGAAACTAGTCTCCTACGAGCAGTACTTC
TRBD2	TRBJ2-1	NA	TRBV5-1	CASRSLAGDNEQFF	TGCGCCAGCAGATCACTAGCGGGGGACAATGAGCAGTTCTTC